Reported below is one T cell receptor (beta chain). Antigen specificity is unknown. The assay was immunoSEQ multiplex PCR, and TCRdb's table has in-frame clones only and misses some. This sample has approximately 15,000 clones; 75% to 95% occur once, and the top ten carry under 2%. This entry is derived from a study of untreated major depressive disorder. Study-level points and caveats: The sequencing tests were limited to three preselected Vbeta families. A comparatively small sample limits the generalizability of these findings.

Material for sequencing was CD4+ T cells from PBMCs. The receptor's source is a woman under 40 with major depressive disorder.

This CDR3 is CASSSAQGTDTQYF. CDR3 sequence (DNA): TGTGCCAGCAGCTCAGCCCAGGGCACAGATACGCAGTATTTT. The chain is built from TRBV11-2 and TRBJ2-3; D remains ambiguous. The V and J ends lost 4 bases and 1 base respectively, with 9 bases between them. This CDR3 is built from 14 residues. Germline CDR1 is SGHAT and CDR2 is FQNNGV.